This TCR beta chain was retrieved from a study of cytomegalovirus exposure and HLA in healthy donors. The protocol was immunoSEQ multiplex PCR, while the TCRdb copy is restricted to in-frame clones and leaves out a portion. The sample contains about 57,000 clones, about 89% of which appear only once. Worth noting for this clone: Its antigen is not identified.

Germline CDR1 MDHEN, CDR2 SYDVKM. V gave up 7 bases and J gave up 2 bases, with 14 bases separating them. The CDR3 runs to 14 residues. Study findings and constraints: Among TCR beta chains, those listed as cytomegalovirus-associated numbered around 160. Most TCR sequences showed up rarely, but some public TCRs showed up in many donors.

The rearrangement uses TRBV28 and TRBJ2-5, with D perhaps matching TRBD2 (6 bases). The source of this sequence is a woman younger than 30 in good health and CMV-seronegative. The sequenced sample was PBMCs. CDR3 residues: CASNPTGVQETQYF. DNA for the CDR3: TGTGCCAGCAACCCCACGGGGGTACAAGAGACCCAGTACTTC. Drawing the rest from reference TRBV28 and TRBJ2-5, the complete variable domain is DVKVTQSSRYLVKRTGEKVFLECVQDMDHENMFWYRQDPGLGLRLIYFSYDVKMKEKGDIPEGYSVSREKKERFSLILESASTNQTSMYLCASNPTGVQETQYFGPGTRLLVL.